This T cell receptor (beta chain) was found in a study of T cell responses to AZD1222 COVID-19 vaccine (dated by TCRdb to the early 2020s). A note on the overall study: A total of 233 trial participants underwent TCR sequencing, of whom 207 had received two doses of AZD1222 and 26 had received two doses of the MenACWY control vaccine. Trial participants were enrolled by age into subgroups of 18-55, 56-69 and 70-plus years, and about 150, 27 and 61 TCR-sequenced participants, respectively, were included in these subgroups.

The CDR3 regions of human TCRbeta chains were analyzed by immunosequencing. Per the authors' processing: TCRs in the repertoires were matched against a reference library of SARS-CoV-2-specific TCRs that had been generated with the MIRA antigen-specificity platform. Breadth was defined as the fraction of unique TCRs that were SARS-CoV-2-associated. Depth was defined as the fraction of total T cells that were SARS-CoV-2-associated. Using the MIRA data, each spike-specific TCR was mapped to the spike region that the TCR reacts to and placed in a CD4 or CD8 class. Log10-transformed breadth and depth values were compared by one-way ANOVA with Sidak's multiple comparisons tests. TCRdb retrieved this table from immuneACCESS and kept in-frame rearrangements only. Not all clones are present; in checked studies, unresolved V genes account for under half, and no reason is known for the remainder. V and J calls and clone size come straight from that table; D and trimming were deduced from the DNA. The table for this sample lists roughly 140,000 clones; about 92% of them were counted only once. About 3.3% of the sample is taken by the ten largest.

A note on this clone: The antigen it binds to is not known. Base-call qualities are not available, and no considerably larger clone is one nucleotide away.

What this sample's time point label stands for: about 28 days (+/-7) after the second vaccine dose. AZD1222 recipients whose second dose came at about 4 weeks and those whose second dose came at about 12 weeks were combined into one group, since spike-specific TCR depth and breadth did not differ between the two schedules. Samples from vaccinated people were obtained from the UK trials COV001 and COV002, which included a single-blind randomized controlled phase 2/3 trial of AZD1222 (ChAdOx1 nCoV-19) in healthy adults. Trial participant PBMC samples were collected at day 0 and day 28 after the second dose for TCRbeta chain sequencing. V is reduced by 0 bases and J by 5 bases, leaving a spacing of 2 bases between them. The cysteine opens and the phenylalanine closes a CDR3 of 12 amino acids. This entry keeps only the CDR3 DNA: 36 bases, framed from base 1. The CDR1 and CDR2 encoded by the germline V gene are KGHSH and LQKENI.

Broader findings and caveats from the paper: Participants were mostly white British, with more females than males. The authors suggested clonal diversity may have been underestimated. A significant rise in spike-specific TCR breadth and depth was observed after two AZD1222 doses relative to day 0 and relative to MenACWY recipients. In the small 56-69-year group, the increase in depth fell short of significance, most likely because of low power. No day 14 peak-response samples were available, so repertoires were characterized only after the peak T cell response. Conclusions about previously exposed vaccinees are limited, since just five or six AZD1222 recipients were seropositive for SARS-CoV-2 at baseline. Vaccine-associated CD4 TCRs spanned the whole spike protein, with dominant responses in regions 160-218 and 743-854. Reportedly, almost half of the unique spike-specific TCRs recognized epitopes lying outside the regions that are mutated in the B.1.351 and B.1.1.7 variants.

This clonotype was obtained from an adult who received the AZD1222 COVID-19 vaccine. Here the sequenced sample was peripheral blood, taken 28 days after the second AZD1222 dose. The rearranged chain carries TRBV18 and TRBJ2-1, with no confident D gene call. The DNA sequence reads TGTGCCAGCTCACCACCGGACAATGAGCAGTTCTTC. Its protein product is CASSPPDNEQFF.